The clone carrying this T cell receptor beta chain was seen only once. Antigen unknown. This sample is part of a study of beta chain features in type 1 diabetes. Study-wide context: Patients shared similar age, gender and cell yields with healthy donors. General study results and limits: Researchers report that Type 1 diabetes patients had moderately but significantly shorter TCRB CDR3s across all four CD4+ subsets. Highly expressing activated T cells could be over-counted with a cDNA template.

The authors sorted CD4+ naive, central memory, regulatory and stem cell-like memory cells via CD45RO/CCR7/CD25/CD127/CD95/CD27. What was sequenced were expressed TCRB transcripts, since all of the isolated RNA had been reverse transcribed. The repertoire was sequenced with immunoSEQ multiplex PCR; TCRdb's copy has only in-frame clones and lacks some. In the table there are around 260,000 clones, approximately 20% of which are singletons. Germline CDR1 and CDR2: SGDLS and YYNGEE. V lost 4 bases and J 7 bases, leaving 12 bases between the germline ends. This CDR3 comprises 14 residues. The sequence was obtained from a middle-aged woman with type 1 diabetes. The sample consisted of naive CD4+ T cells from blood. The V gene is TRBV9, the J gene TRBJ1-6, with D maybe TRBD1 (5 bases). This CDR3 reads CASSPGHLNSPLHF. As DNA, the CDR3 is TGTGCCAGCAGCCCCGGACACCTAAATTCACCCCTCCACTTT. Together with reference TRBV9 and TRBJ1-6, the CDR3 gives the full variable domain: DSGVTQTPKHLITATGQRVTLRCSPRSGDLSVYWYQQSLDQGLQFLIQYYNGEERAKGNILERFSAQQFPDLHSELNLSSLELGDSALYFCASSPGHLNSPLHFGNGTRLTVT.